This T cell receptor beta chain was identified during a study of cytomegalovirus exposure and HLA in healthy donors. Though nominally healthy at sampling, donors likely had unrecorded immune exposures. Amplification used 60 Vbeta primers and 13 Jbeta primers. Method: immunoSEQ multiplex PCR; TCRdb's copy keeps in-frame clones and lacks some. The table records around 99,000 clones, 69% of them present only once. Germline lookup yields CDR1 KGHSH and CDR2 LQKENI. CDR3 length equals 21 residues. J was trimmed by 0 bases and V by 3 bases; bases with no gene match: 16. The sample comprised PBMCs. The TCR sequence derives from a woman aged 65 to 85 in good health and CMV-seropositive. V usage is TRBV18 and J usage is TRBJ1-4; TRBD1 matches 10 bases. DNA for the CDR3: TGTGCCAGCTCACCGCGTATCCTGGGGACAGGGGTTCCCGCAACTAATGAAAAACTGTTTTTT. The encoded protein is CASSPRILGTGVPATNEKLFF.